This T cell receptor beta chain stems from a study of T-cell memory formation after mild COVID-19. Unmatched junction bases numbered 4, after V lost 4 bases and J lost 1 base. Germline assignment: CDR1 SEHNR and CDR2 FQNEAQ (reference sequence). The CDR3 has 15 amino acids. TCRdb passed the 5' RACE reads through MiXCR, listing each CDR3 protein once. This sample has some 440,000 distinct CDR3 sequences, with roughly 25% found just once. Sequenced: PBMCs or a T cell subset sorted from them (not recorded which). The source is an adult woman who had mild COVID-19 (a few samples of this study predate the infection). Cell type and time point are not known. The chain recombines TRBV7-9 with TRBJ2-7; TRBD2 matches at 10 bases. The DNA of the CDR3 is TGTGCCAGCAGCTCCCGGACTAGCGGATCCTACGAGCAGTACTTC. Its protein is CASSSRTSGSYEQYF.